These 25 T cell receptor beta chains were sequenced from one sample in a study of low-dose radiotherapy and immunotherapy resistance in tumors. Primers targeting TRAV and TRBV primed first-strand cDNA, covering alpha and beta chains. A roughly 22-cycle PCR with a constant-region primer and V-primer adapter amplified TCRs. Each CDR3 protein gets one entry after TCRdb re-called the reads with MiXCR. The table lists 55,000 to 70,000 distinct CDR3 sequences, around 27% of them singletons. Time point defined: before trial treatment. The material was PBMCs, obtained before treatment. These receptor sequences come from a male donor with prostate cancer.

As DNA, the CDR3 is TGCAGTGCTAGAGTGGGGTCGATCAATGAGCAGTTCTTC. Encoded protein: CSARVGSINEQFF. The V gene is TRBV20-1, the J gene TRBJ2-1; D unresolved. The CDR3 length is 13 residues. Between the trimmed V and J ends, which lost 1 base and 6 bases, there was a span of 10 bases. CDR1 is DFQATT and CDR2 is SNEGSKA in the germline V gene (reference sequence).

This clonotype came up many times. Written as DNA, the CDR3 is TGTGCCAGCAGCTTAGAGGAGGGGGCCCACGAGCAGTACTTC. This codes for CASSLEEGAHEQYF. The chain is built from TRBV7-2 and TRBJ2-7, with D maybe TRBD1 (7 bases). V shed 1 base and J shed 5 bases, with 12 bases lying between them. Germline V lookup: CDR1 SGHTA, CDR2 FQGNSA. The CDR3 sequence is 14 residues long.

This clonotype showed up just a few times. The rearrangement uses TRBV7-2 and TRBJ1-5; D is ambiguous. Germline assignment: CDR1 SGHTA and CDR2 FQGNSA. The CDR3 consists of 13 residues. V gave up 1 base and J gave up 7 bases, with 8 bases separating them. The CDR3 protein is CASSLVGSQPQHF. CDR3 nucleotides: TGTGCCAGCAGCTTAGTCGGGTCCCAGCCCCAGCATTTT.

Many counts were recorded for this clonotype. The rearrangement links TRBV20-1 to TRBJ1-2; TRBD1 is a possible D gene (6 bases). The germline V gene encodes CDR1 DFQATT and CDR2 SNEGSKA (reference sequence). This CDR3 comprises 15 residues. V gave up 3 bases and J gave up 6 bases, with 20 bases separating them. CDR3: CSARSAGGGFHGYTF. The CDR3 region has the DNA TGCAGTGCTAGGTCGGCCGGGGGCGGGTTCCATGGCTACACCTTC.

About this clonotype itself: This likely came from a read error, as a far larger clone is one base away. The rearrangement links TRBV3-1 to TRBJ2-1; 7 bases map to TRBD2. The J segment lost 13 bases and the V segment lost 0 bases, leaving 15 bases of the junction unmatched. CDR3 length: 16 residues. Germline CDR1 LGHDT, CDR2 YNNKEL (reference sequence). CDR3 sequence: CASSQEGGGSQNIQFF. The CDR3 DNA reads TGTGCCAGCAGCCAAGAAGGAGGCGGGAGCCAAAACATTCAGTTCTTC.

This clonotype showed up many times. The J gene is TRBJ2-1, the V gene TRBV19; D unclear. V gave up 0 bases and J gave up 4 bases, with 13 bases separating them. CDR1 is LNHDA and CDR2 is SQIVND in the germline V gene (reference sequence). This CDR3 contains 16 residues. In nucleotides, the CDR3 is TGTGCCAGTAGTATAGAACCCCTGAGCGCATACAATGAGCAGTTCTTC. Encoded protein: CASSIEPLSAYNEQFF.

The table lists this clonotype with many counts. The V call is TRBV19, the J call TRBJ1-1; TRBD1 might be the D (6 bases). The CDR3 contains 16 residues. Trimming removed 6 bases from V and 4 bases from J, with 21 bases in between. Per the germline V gene, CDR1 is LNHDA and CDR2 is SQIVND (reference sequence). CDR3 bases: TGTGCCAGTAGAGTCGGGACACTGGGTGGAGGCACTGAAGCTTTCTTT. Encoded protein: CASRVGTLGGGTEAFF.

This clonotype was observed at least ten times. The chain combines TRBV9 with TRBJ2-3; 10 bases line up with TRBD1. V shed 4 bases and J 4 bases; nucleotides not matched to a gene: 9. The length of the CDR3 is 16 residues. Germline loops: CDR1 SGDLS, CDR2 YYNGEE. Here the CDR3 DNA reads TGTGCCAGCAGCACCCGACAGGGGGCTCTTGCAGATACGCAGTATTTT. This gives the protein CASSTRQGALADTQYF.

The J gene is TRBJ2-1, the V gene TRBV11-2; 12 positions match TRBD2. Germline CDR1 and CDR2: SGHAT and FQNNGV. V shed 4 bases and J 10 bases; nucleotides not matched to a gene: 8. This CDR3 comprises 15 residues. CDR3 nucleotides: TGTGCCAGCAGCTCGGGACTAGCGGGCTCTTTCGAGCAGTTCTTC. It is translated as CASSSGLAGSFEQFF.

The table lists this clonotype with many counts. V and J are TRBV12-3 or TRBV12-4 and TRBJ1-4; 8 nucleotides line up with TRBD1. V trimming: 3 bases; J trimming: 13 bases; junction bases outside the gene matches: 10. This CDR3 contains 14 residues. This CDR3 is CASSLTGASRGLFF. The CDR3 nucleotides are TGTGCCAGCAGTTTGACAGGGGCGTCGAGGGGACTGTTTTTT.

This clonotype was picked up one time. V usage is TRBV6-5 and J usage is TRBJ1-6, with D perhaps matching TRBD1 (5 bases). Trimming removed 0 bases at V and 0 bases at J, with 9 bases between. The CDR3 sequence is 17 residues long. Germline CDR1 reads MNHEY; CDR2 reads SVGAGI. CDR3 DNA sequence: TGTGCCAGCAGTTACTCGGGGCGAAGCTCCTATAATTCACCCCTCCACTTT. It encodes CASSYSGRSSYNSPLHF.

This clonotype appeared a few times. The chain carries TRBV6-2 or TRBV6-3 and TRBJ2-7; D perhaps matches TRBD2 (5 bases). This CDR3 has 15 amino acids. V was shortened by 5 bases and J by 0 bases, with 14 bases between the two germline ends. Germline V gene sequence: CDR1 MNHEY, CDR2 SVGEGT. CDR3 amino acids: CASSPPGSSSYEQYF. For the CDR3, the DNA is TGTGCCAGCAGTCCCCCGGGATCTAGCTCCTACGAGCAGTACTTC.

This sequence joins TRBV11-2 and TRBJ2-3; D is undetermined. V lost 4 bases to trimming and J lost 3 bases, with 14 bases between them. The CDR3 has 15 amino acids. The germline gives CDR1 SGHAT, CDR2 FQNNGV. CDR3 region: CASSSSPTPTDTQYF. The CDR3 nucleotides read TGTGCCAGCAGCTCCTCCCCGACTCCGACAGATACGCAGTATTTT.

This clonotype occurred many times. The rearrangement joins TRBV2 to TRBJ2-5; perhaps D is TRBD1 or TRBD2 (5 bases each). The germline V gene has CDR1 SNHLY and CDR2 FYNNEI. V lost 4 bases to trimming and J lost 4 bases, with 16 bases between them. CDR3 length: 15 residues. CDR3 region: CASSVRTFGGETQYF. The CDR3 DNA follows: TGTGCCAGCAGTGTTCGGACATTTGGGGGAGAGACCCAGTACTTC.

This clonotype was recorded many times. The rearrangement joins TRBV27 to TRBJ1-2; unclear D gene. This CDR3 is built from 13 residues. Between the trimmed V and J ends, which lost 6 bases and 4 bases, there was a span of 12 bases. Germline CDR1 reads MNHEY; CDR2 reads SMNVEV (reference sequence). CDR3 DNA: TGTGCCAGCAGGCCCGGGCACGCCTATGGCTACACCTTC. Its translation is CASRPGHAYGYTF.

This clonotype was counted ten times or more. This chain uses TRBV30 with TRBJ1-1; TRBD1 might be the D (6 bases). Per the germline V gene, CDR1 is GTSNPN and CDR2 is SVGIG (reference sequence). V dropped 4 bases and J dropped 4 bases, with 16 bases sitting between them. This CDR3 spans 14 amino acids. The CDR3 loop reads CAWNWGGPSTEAFF. Written as DNA, the CDR3 is TGTGCCTGGAATTGGGGGGGCCCGAGCACTGAAGCTTTCTTT.

This clonotype was counted many times. V usage is TRBV27 and J usage is TRBJ2-1; 7 positions match TRBD2. V was clipped by 6 bases and J by 3 bases; unmatched bases: 5. There are 14 residues in the CDR3. Looked up from germline, CDR1 is MNHEY and CDR2 is SMNVEV (reference sequence). The CDR3 region has the DNA TGTGCCAGCAGGACTAGCCGAATCTACAATGAGCAGTTCTTC. Protein product: CASRTSRIYNEQFF.

V usage is TRBV29-1 and J usage is TRBJ2-5, with 11 bases lining up with TRBD1. The germline CDR1 and CDR2 sequences are SQVTM and ANQGSEA. The CDR3 extends over 15 amino acids. J lost 3 bases, V lost 5 bases, and 8 bases had no gene match. The CDR3 coding sequence is TGCAGCGTTACCAGGACAGGGGGCTTCGAAGAGACCCAGTACTTC. Residues: CSVTRTGGFEETQYF.

This sequence joins TRBV5-6 and TRBJ2-7, with D perhaps TRBD1 or TRBD2 (5 bases each). The CDR3 has 16 amino acids. Trimming took off 2 bases at V and 1 base at J, with 16 bases between the two ends. The germline gives CDR1 SGHDT, CDR2 YYEEEE. CDR3 region: CASSFDAGTSSYEQYF. The CDR3, as DNA: TGTGCCAGCAGCTTCGACGCAGGGACCTCTTCCTACGAGCAGTACTTC.

The chain carries TRBV27 and TRBJ2-7; perhaps TRBD1 as D (5 bases). CDR3 length equals 13 residues. V dropped 8 bases and J dropped 4 bases, with 15 bases sitting between them. From germline, CDR1 is MNHEY and CDR2 SMNVEV (reference sequence). CDR3 coding DNA: TGTGCCAGCTCCCTGTTTCAGGGATACGAGCAGTACTTC. It encodes CASSLFQGYEQYF.

This chain connects TRBV4-3 to TRBJ2-1; 7 bases agree with TRBD2. Germline trimming cut 4 bases from V and 3 bases from J; bases unmatched to any gene: 9. CDR1 is LGHNA, CDR2 YSLEER, per germline. This CDR3 is built from 16 residues. The CDR3 DNA follows: TGCGCCAGCAGCCCCCTCCCAACGGGGGGCTACAATGAGCAGTTCTTC. Protein: CASSPLPTGGYNEQFF.

As regards this clonotype: Possible read error: a much larger clone is one base away. The rearrangement links TRBV5-8 to TRBJ1-2; TRBD1 might be the D (5 bases). The CDR3 sequence is 16 residues long. Germline V lookup: CDR1 SGHTS, CDR2 YDEGEE. The CDR3 loop is CACSFLSGGTNYGYTF. The CDR3 nucleotides read TGTGCCTGCAGCTTTCTATCCGGGGGGACGAACTATGGCTACACCTTC.

The rearrangement links TRBV20-1 to TRBJ2-5; D may be TRBD2 (6 bases). Trimming stripped 7 bases from V and 5 bases from J, with 17 bases between. This CDR3 region has 13 residues. Looked up from germline, CDR1 is DFQATT and CDR2 is SNEGSKA (reference sequence). This CDR3 is CSGEVGWMETQYF. The DNA of the CDR3 is TGCAGTGGGGAGGTAGGGTGGATGGAGACCCAGTACTTC.

This chain joins TRBV28 and TRBJ2-1, with unresolved D. V was trimmed by 6 bases and J by 6 bases, leaving 21 bases between them. Germline CDR1 reads MDHEN; CDR2 reads SYDVKM. The CDR3 loop spans 16 amino acids. CDR3 bases: TGTGCCAGCAGCTTGGCCCTAGGAGAAGGTTCCAATGAGCAGTTCTTC. This sequence encodes CASSLALGEGSNEQFF. The full variable domain, its missing parts supplied by reference TRBV28 and TRBJ2-1, is DVKVTQSSRYLVKRTGEKVFLECVQDMDHENMFWYRQDPGLGLRLIYFSYDVKMKEKGDIPEGYSVSREKKERFSLILESASTNQTSMYLCASSLALGEGSNEQFFGPGTRLTVL.

This clonotype was found many times. The CDR3 protein is CASKVQRGPEAFF. The CDR3 DNA reads as TGTGCCAGCAAGGTTCAAAGGGGCCCTGAAGCTTTCTTT. V gene TRBV2 combines with J gene TRBJ1-1, with D perhaps matching TRBD1 (5 bases). The CDR3 totals 13 residues. In germline, CDR1 is SNHLY, CDR2 FYNNEI. Trimming left V 7 bases short and J 6 bases short, with 15 bases between.